The 15 T cell receptor beta chains below were found in one sample sequenced in a study of T cells expressing NK-cell markers. TCRdb reanalyzed the 5' RACE reads and collapses them to one entry per CDR3 protein, without DNA. This sample's table reports a few hundred thousand distinct CDR3 sequences. The sequencing input was blood T cells: a sorted CD56 or NKG2C T cell subset, CD4+ or CD8+ T cells, or bulk PBMC T cells (not recorded which). Receptor source: a woman between 50 and 59 years old in good health.

This sequence joins TRBV10-3 and TRBJ2-3. Germline values: CDR1 ENHRY, CDR2 SYGVKD. CDR3 size: 15 residues. CDR3 amino acids: CAISGTVPSTDTQYF.

The chain uses TRBV6-2 or TRBV6-3 and TRBJ2-5; without DNA, the TCRdb call of TRBD1 cannot be checked. This CDR3 contains 16 residues. Germline CDR1 and CDR2: MNHEY and SVGEGT. The CDR3 protein is CASSFRTGGARETQYF.

The chain has TRBV5-1 and TRBJ1-2; TCRdb proposes TRBD1, but this gene call is untestable without DNA. The CDR3 contains 16 residues. CDR1 is SGHRS, CDR2 YFSETQ, per germline. The CDR3 reads CASSQVSREANYGYTF.

This chain connects TRBV5-1 to TRBJ2-1; TCRdb returns TRBD1, unconfirmable since there is no DNA. The CDR3 sequence is 12 residues long. Germline V gives CDR1 SGHRS, CDR2 YFSETQ. The CDR3 sequence: CASSLGQGQQFF.

The chain recombines TRBV28 with TRBJ2-2. This CDR3 spans 15 amino acids. In germline, CDR1 is MDHEN, CDR2 SYDVKM. CDR3 region: CASSLGFLEAGELFF.

The rearrangement uses TRBV5-1 and TRBJ2-5; the D call from TCRdb, TRBD1, cannot be confirmed without DNA. Germline CDR1 reads SGHRS; CDR2 reads YFSETQ. This CDR3 has 15 residues. CDR3 sequence: CASSLTTGTRETQYF.

The V and J genes are TRBV4-2 and TRBJ2-1; TCRdb calls TRBD2, which cannot be checked without DNA. The CDR3 has 17 amino acids. Germline-derived CDR1 and CDR2 are LGHNA and YNFKEQ. The CDR3: CASSQVRGLAVNNEQFF.

The chain carries TRBV20-1 and TRBJ2-7. This CDR3 region has 12 residues. Germline CDR1 and CDR2: DFQATT and SNEGSKA (reference sequence). CDR3 residues: CSAPTTTYEQYF.

The chain is built from TRBV5-1 and TRBJ2-1; TCRdb names TRBD2, which stays unverified in the absence of DNA. The length of the CDR3 is 17 residues. Germline V gene sequence: CDR1 SGHRS, CDR2 YFSETQ. CDR3 amino acids: CASSGEASGIPYNEQFF.

The chain employs TRBV7-3 and TRBJ2-2; TCRdb gives TRBD2 as the D gene, but with no DNA this cannot be confirmed. From germline, CDR1 is SGHTA and CDR2 FQGTGA. This CDR3 comprises 15 residues. The CDR3 is CASSSRGGDHGELFF.

The chain has TRBV6-4 and TRBJ2-3; the D call from TCRdb, TRBD2, cannot be confirmed without DNA. The CDR3 covers 17 residues. Germline V CDR1 and CDR2: MRHNA, SNTAGT. The CDR3 loop reads CASNSGRAIEQADTQYF.

The chain carries TRBV10-2 and TRBJ1-6; TCRdb's D gene call, TRBD1, goes unchecked for lack of DNA. The CDR3 extends over 13 amino acids. CDR1 is WSHSY and CDR2 is SAAADI in the germline V gene. CDR3: CASSESAGRPLHF.

The gene calls are TRBV7-8 and TRBJ2-1; the TRBD2 assignment by TCRdb is unverifiable without DNA. The CDR3 runs to 12 residues. Germline CDR1 SGHVS, CDR2 FQNEAQ. CDR3 residues: CASSSGGDEQFF.

The chain combines TRBV2 with TRBJ2-3; TCRdb reports TRBD2, a call that lacks DNA to check it against. Germline V gives CDR1 SNHLY, CDR2 FYNNEI. CDR3 size: 18 residues. The CDR3 region is CASSGLARTSGSTDTQYF.

V gene TRBV25-1 combines with J gene TRBJ2-1; TCRdb gives TRBD1 as the D gene, but with no DNA this cannot be confirmed. The CDR3 is made up of 15 amino acids. Germline assignment: CDR1 MGHDK and CDR2 SYGVNS. The CDR3 protein is CASSATPGKHNEQFF.